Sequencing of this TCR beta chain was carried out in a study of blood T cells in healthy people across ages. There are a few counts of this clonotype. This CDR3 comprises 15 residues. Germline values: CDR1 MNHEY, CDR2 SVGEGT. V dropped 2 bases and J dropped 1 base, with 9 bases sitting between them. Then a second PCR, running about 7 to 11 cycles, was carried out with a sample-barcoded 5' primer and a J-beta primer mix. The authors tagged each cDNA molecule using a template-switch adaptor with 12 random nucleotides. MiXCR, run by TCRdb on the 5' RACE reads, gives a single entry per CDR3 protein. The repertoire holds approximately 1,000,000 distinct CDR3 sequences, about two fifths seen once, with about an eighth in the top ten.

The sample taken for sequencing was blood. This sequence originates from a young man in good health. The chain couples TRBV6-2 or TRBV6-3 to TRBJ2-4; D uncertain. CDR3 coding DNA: TGTGCCAGCAGTTACGGATGGAGTGCCAAAAACATTCAGTACTTC. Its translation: CASSYGWSAKNIQYF.